Each of the 28 T cell receptor beta chains below was sequenced from the same sample in a study of T cell responses to AZD1222 COVID-19 vaccine. Using immunoSEQ multiplex PCR, the repertoire was profiled, and TCRdb retains in-frame clones only, with some absent. The sample has about 80,000 clones, roughly 87% seen once. Sequences were derived from peripheral blood, sampled on day 0 of AZD1222 vaccination. The receptors originated from an adult in good health.

DNA for the CDR3: TGTGCTAGTGGTTTGGACGAAAACATTCAGTACTTC. This sequence encodes CASGLDENIQYF. This chain joins TRBV12-5 and TRBJ2-4, with D uncertain. CDR3 length: 12 amino acids. CDR1 is LGHNT, CDR2 FRNRAP, per germline. Between the trimmed V and J ends, which lost 1 base and 5 bases, there was a span of 3 bases.

The chain has TRBV5-1 and TRBJ1-5; D call uncertain. Germline CDR1 reads SGHRS; CDR2 reads YFSETQ. V was clipped by 5 bases and J by 3 bases, with 9 bases between them. The CDR3 sequence is 13 residues long. The CDR3 loop is CASRGGSNQPQHF. The CDR3 DNA reads TGCGCCAGCAGGGGCGGGTCCAATCAGCCCCAGCATTTT.

This chain links TRBV19 with TRBJ2-2; TRBD2 might be the D (6 bases). The CDR3 length is 12 residues. The V gene lost 7 bases and the J gene lost 3 bases, with 6 bases spanning the gap. Per the germline V gene, CDR1 is LNHDA and CDR2 is SQIVND (reference sequence). The CDR3 spells CASTGDTGELFF. In nucleotides, the CDR3 is TGTGCCAGTACGGGAGACACCGGGGAGCTGTTTTTT.

The chain recombines TRBV4-1 with TRBJ1-5; D unresolved. The CDR3 loop spans 16 amino acids. With 1 base removed from V and 8 bases from J, the gap between germline ends came to 18 bases. The germline CDR1 and CDR2 sequences are MGHRA and YSYEKL. CDR3 sequence (DNA): TGCGCCAGCAGCCAAGCACCGAGCTCTGGGTGGGAGCCCCAGCATTTT. It yields the protein CASSQAPSSGWEPQHF.

The gene calls are TRBV7-8 and TRBJ2-1; 13 nucleotides line up with TRBD2. The germline V gene has CDR1 SGHVS and CDR2 FQNEAQ. The J segment lost 9 bases and the V segment lost 5 bases, leaving 7 bases of the junction unmatched. This CDR3 has 15 residues. The DNA of the CDR3 is TGTGCCAGCAGCCCACTAGCGGGAGGGCCTGGTGAGCAGTTCTTC. Protein product: CASSPLAGGPGEQFF.

As to this clone: A junction end diverges from the germline sequence, so it may reflect a read error. This chain links TRBV2 with TRBJ1-2; D is possibly TRBD1 (6 bases). CDR1 is SNHLY, CDR2 FYNNEI, per germline. CDR3 length: 13 residues. The CDR3 reads CANSQGTGFGYTF. The CDR3 bases are TGTGCCAACAGTCAGGGCACAGGGTTTGGCTACACCTTC.

The rearrangement uses TRBV28 and TRBJ1-1, with unresolved D. The length of the CDR3 is 13 residues. Trimming shortened V by 7 bases and J by 0 bases, and 9 bases separated the two germline ends. Germline CDR1 and CDR2: MDHEN and SYDVKM. The CDR3 nucleotides read TGTGCCAGCAACACCGTAATGAACACTGAAGCTTTCTTT. Amino acid sequence: CASNTVMNTEAFF.

The chain employs TRBV2 and TRBJ1-1, with D unclear. The V end lost 6 bases, the J end lost 0 bases, and 11 bases lay between the germline ends. There are 14 residues in the CDR3. Germline assignment: CDR1 SNHLY and CDR2 FYNNEI. The CDR3 nucleotides read TGTGCCAGCAGGAGCCAGTTTATGAACACTGAAGCTTTCTTT. It is translated as CASRSQFMNTEAFF.

The chain recombines TRBV18 with TRBJ1-5; D is perhaps TRBD1 (6 bases). CDR1 and CDR2 from the germline V gene are KGHSH and LQKENI. Trimming took off 2 bases at V and 7 bases at J, with 9 bases between the two ends. CDR3 length: 13 residues. The CDR3 DNA reads TGTGCCAGCTCACCAAACAGGGAACAGCCCCAGCATTTT. Residues: CASSPNREQPQHF.

CDR3 residues: CAISGQGTGELFF. In nucleotides, the CDR3 is TGTGCCATCAGTGGACAGGGTACCGGGGAGCTGTTTTTT. The chain has TRBV10-3 and TRBJ2-2; 7 bases are a match to TRBD1. The germline CDR1 and CDR2 sequences are ENHRY and SYGVKD. The length of the CDR3 is 13 residues. V was pared by 4 bases and J by 5 bases, with 1 base of the junction left unmatched.

J is TRBJ2-3 and V is TRBV7-6, with 13 nucleotides matching TRBD2. V trimming: 4 bases; J trimming: 5 bases; junction bases outside the gene matches: 9. This CDR3 is 17 amino acids long. The germline V gene has CDR1 SGHVS and CDR2 FNYEAQ. As DNA, the CDR3 is TGTGCCAGCAGCTCCCTCACTAGCGGGAGGGCCTTAGATACGCAGTATTTT. As protein: CASSSLTSGRALDTQYF.

The chain links TRBV28 to TRBJ2-7, with TRBD2 as a possible D gene (5 bases). CDR3 length: 14 amino acids. CDR1 and CDR2 (germline): MDHEN, SYDVKM. The ends were cut back, 3 bases at V and 9 bases at J, with 18 bases in the middle. The DNA of the CDR3 is TGTGCCAGCAGTTTCGGTCAGAGGACTTCGGTGCAGTACTTC. Amino acid sequence: CASSFGQRTSVQYF.

This rearrangement joins TRBV7-9 to TRBJ1-4; no firm D call. Trimming pared 0 bases from V and 7 bases from J, leaving 12 bases between. Germline V lookup: CDR1 SEHNR, CDR2 FQNEAQ (reference sequence). There are 15 residues in the CDR3. This chain's CDR3 is CASSLALPEGEKLFF. The CDR3 bases are TGTGCCAGCAGCTTAGCACTCCCGGAAGGTGAAAAACTGTTTTTT.

The chain is built from TRBV2 and TRBJ2-7, with a possible D match to TRBD1 (5 bases). Trimming took 7 bases from V and 0 from J, leaving 13 bases between them. CDR1 is SNHLY, CDR2 FYNNEI, per germline. CDR3 length: 14 amino acids. CDR3 nucleotides: TGTGCCAGCAAAAAAGCAGGGCTCTCCTACGAGCAGTACTTC. It specifies CASKKAGLSYEQYF. Full variable domain (remainder filled in from reference TRBV2 and TRBJ2-7): EPEVTQTPSHQVTQMGQEVILRCVPISNHLYFYWYRQILGQKVEFLVSFYNNEISEKSEIFDDQFSVERPDGSNFTLKIRSTKLEDSAMYFCASKKAGLSYEQYFGPGTRLTVT.

The gene calls are TRBV5-5 and TRBJ1-5; possibly TRBD1 for D (5 bases). V shed 3 bases and J shed 2 bases, with 9 bases lying between them. CDR1 is SGHKS and CDR2 is YYEKEE in the germline V gene (reference sequence). The CDR3 is 14 amino acids. The CDR3 DNA reads as TGTGCCAGCAGCTCAGGGTGGGGCAATCAGCCCCAGCATTTT. Its protein is CASSSGWGNQPQHF.

The chain links TRBV6-1 to TRBJ1-1; tentative D call: TRBD1 (6 bases). V lost 1 base, J lost 4 bases, and 13 bases lay in between. CDR1 is MNHNS and CDR2 is SASEGT in the germline V gene. There are 15 residues in the CDR3. The CDR3 protein is CASSEDGGSGTEAFF. The CDR3 nucleotides read TGTGCCAGCAGTGAAGACGGGGGCTCTGGCACTGAAGCTTTCTTT.

This chain joins TRBV2 and TRBJ1-4, with D possibly being TRBD1 (5 bases). Trimming removed 10 bases at V and 5 bases at J, with 17 bases between. Germline CDR1 SNHLY, CDR2 FYNNEI. The CDR3 contains 14 residues. Here the CDR3 reads CATNRGQGNEKLFF. The CDR3 DNA is TGTGCCACCAACAGAGGGCAGGGAAATGAAAAACTGTTTTTT.

The CDR3 nucleotides read TGTGCCAGCAGTGCCACATCCCCGTTTTCCTACGAGCAGTACTTC. It codes for CASSATSPFSYEQYF. The rearrangement uses TRBV27 and TRBJ2-7, with no clear D. The CDR3 loop spans 15 amino acids. Germline CDR1 and CDR2: MNHEY and SMNVEV (reference sequence). V was clipped by 5 bases and J by 1 base, with 15 bases between them.

CDR3 protein: CASSLSGGDTQYF. The CDR3 bases are TGTGCCAGCAGCTTGTCAGGGGGAGATACGCAGTATTTT. V gene TRBV5-4 combines with J gene TRBJ2-3, with 7 bases matching TRBD1. The trim removed 1 base at V and 5 bases at J, leaving 1 base unmatched. The V gene's germline CDR1 is SGHNT and CDR2 YYREEE (reference sequence). The CDR3 contains 13 residues.

The V call is TRBV28, the J call TRBJ2-5; weak D call: TRBD2 (5 bases). Per the germline V gene, CDR1 is MDHEN and CDR2 is SYDVKM. With 4 bases removed from V and 7 bases from J, the gap between germline ends came to 22 bases. CDR3 length equals 16 residues. The CDR3 here is CASSSEGRLNLLTQYF. The CDR3 nucleotides read TGTGCCAGCAGTTCCGAGGGCCGGTTGAATTTGTTGACCCAGTACTTC.

Note on this clone: The germline gene is not matched at one end of the junction; a read error may be the cause. The V gene is TRBV12-3 or TRBV12-4, the J gene TRBJ2-5; 11 bases are a match to TRBD2. The CDR3 is 13 residues long. CDR3 sequence (DNA): TGTGCCAGCAGGTTAGCGGGAGGGGAGACCCAGTACTTC. This sequence encodes CASRLAGGETQYF.

The CDR3 sequence: CASSPRGTENTEAFF. In nucleotides, the CDR3 is TGTGCCAGTAGTCCCCGGGGGACAGAGAACACTGAAGCTTTCTTT. This chain joins TRBV19 and TRBJ1-1; 7 bases are a match to TRBD1. Per germline, CDR1 LNHDA and CDR2 SQIVND (reference sequence). CDR3 length: 15 residues. V gave up 5 bases and J gave up 1 base; unmatched junction bases: 7.

The rearrangement uses TRBV7-9 and TRBJ1-4; no clear D. The germline V gene encodes CDR1 SEHNR and CDR2 FQNEAQ (reference sequence). The CDR3 runs to 14 residues. Trimming removed 1 base from V and 6 bases from J, with 9 bases in between. CDR3 sequence reads: CASSLDSPHEKLFF. The CDR3 nucleotides read TGTGCCAGCAGCTTAGACAGCCCACATGAAAAACTGTTTTTT. Drawing the rest from reference TRBV7-9 and TRBJ1-4, the complete variable domain is DTGVSQNPRHKITKRGQNVTFRCDPISEHNRLYWYRQTLGQGPEFLTYFQNEAQLEKSRLLSDRFSAERPKGSFSTLEIQRTEQGDSAMYLCASSLDSPHEKLFFGSGTQLSVL.

The V call is TRBV18, the J call TRBJ2-1; TRBD2 matches at 14 bases. V was pared by 3 bases and J by 14 bases, with 9 bases of the junction left unmatched. Germline loops: CDR1 KGHSH, CDR2 LQKENI. The CDR3 runs to 15 residues. The DNA of the CDR3 is TGTGCCAGCTCACCGGGGACTAGCGGGAGACTTAGCGAGTTCTTC. Encoded protein: CASSPGTSGRLSEFF.

V and J are TRBV21-1 and TRBJ2-7; TRBD2, the table's D call, was not compared with the DNA. TRBV21-1 is a listed pseudogene. The CDR3 covers 13 residues. The CDR3, as DNA: TGTGCCAGCTGCTGGGGGAGGGGTTTCGAGCAGTACTTC. Amino acid sequence: CASCWGRGFEQYF.

The chain is built from TRBV27 and TRBJ2-2, with D perhaps assigned TRBD1 or TRBD2 (6 bases each). The CDR3 covers 15 residues. In germline, CDR1 is MNHEY, CDR2 SMNVEV (reference sequence). Trimming pared 8 bases from V and 4 bases from J, leaving 17 bases between. The CDR3 coding sequence is TGTGCCAGCTGGACGGGGGCGCGTGGCACCGGGGAGCTGTTTTTT. This codes for CASWTGARGTGELFF.

The chain joins TRBV11-3 to TRBJ2-7; 11 bases are shared with TRBD2. CDR1 and CDR2 (germline): SGHNT, YENEEA. J gave up 4 bases and V 1 base, and 3 bases lay outside the gene matches. The CDR3 contains 15 residues. For the CDR3, the DNA is TGTGCCAGCAGCTTAGTAGCGGGAGGGCCGTACGAGCAGTACTTC. Translated, it gives CASSLVAGGPYEQYF.

V usage is TRBV19 and J usage is TRBJ2-2; the D gene could be TRBD1 or TRBD2 (5 bases each). The CDR3 runs to 14 residues. Germline V CDR1 and CDR2: LNHDA, SQIVND (reference sequence). V lost 7 bases and J lost 1, with 10 bases in between. The CDR3 nucleotides are TGTGCCAGTATCCGGGACGGGAACACCGGGGAGCTGTTTTTT. It specifies CASIRDGNTGELFF.